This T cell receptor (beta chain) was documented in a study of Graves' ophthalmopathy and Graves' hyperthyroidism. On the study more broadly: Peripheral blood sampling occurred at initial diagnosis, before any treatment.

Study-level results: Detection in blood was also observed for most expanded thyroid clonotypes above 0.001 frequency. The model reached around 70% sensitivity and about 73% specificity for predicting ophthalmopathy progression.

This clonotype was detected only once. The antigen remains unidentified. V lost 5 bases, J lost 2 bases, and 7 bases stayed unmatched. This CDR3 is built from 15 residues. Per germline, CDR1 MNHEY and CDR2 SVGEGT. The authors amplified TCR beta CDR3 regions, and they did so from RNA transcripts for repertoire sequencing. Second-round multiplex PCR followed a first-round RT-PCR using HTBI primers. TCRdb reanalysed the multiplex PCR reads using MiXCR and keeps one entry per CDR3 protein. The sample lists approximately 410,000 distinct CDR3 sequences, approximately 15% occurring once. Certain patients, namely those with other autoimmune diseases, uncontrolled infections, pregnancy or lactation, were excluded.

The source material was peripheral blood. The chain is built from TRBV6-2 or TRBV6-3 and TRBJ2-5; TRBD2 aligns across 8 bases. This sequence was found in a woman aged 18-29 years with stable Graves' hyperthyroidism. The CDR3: CASSRKSGGQETQYF. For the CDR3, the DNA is TGTGCCAGCAGTCGAAAAAGCGGGGGTCAAGAGACCCAGTACTTC.